What follows describes a single T cell receptor beta chain. The table came from immunoSEQ multiplex PCR; TCRdb's copy has only in-frame clones and leaves some out. Of about 400,000 clones in the sample, roughly nine tenths were seen once. CDR3 length: 15 amino acids. The V gene lost 1 base and the J gene lost 0 bases, with 4 bases spanning the gap. Germline V lookup: CDR1 LGHNA, CDR2 YNFKEQ. The data originate from a study of Ad26.COV2.S vaccination and SARS-CoV-2 variants. Described treatment: around 19 received Ad26.COV2.S at low or high dose, single or two shots; 5 received placebo; per-sample allocation not given. Collection of samples fell on day 63 after the first vaccine or placebo injection.

V and J are TRBV4-2 and TRBJ2-6; D not certain. This receptor was taken from a person aged 18 to 59 who received the Ad26.COV2.S COVID-19 vaccine or a placebo. The source was peripheral blood, collected in a trial of Ad26.COV2.S vaccine versus placebo. CDR3 bases: TGTGCCAGCAGCCAAGTTCTCTCTGGGGCCAACGTCCTGACTTTC. Translation: CASSQVLSGANVLTF.